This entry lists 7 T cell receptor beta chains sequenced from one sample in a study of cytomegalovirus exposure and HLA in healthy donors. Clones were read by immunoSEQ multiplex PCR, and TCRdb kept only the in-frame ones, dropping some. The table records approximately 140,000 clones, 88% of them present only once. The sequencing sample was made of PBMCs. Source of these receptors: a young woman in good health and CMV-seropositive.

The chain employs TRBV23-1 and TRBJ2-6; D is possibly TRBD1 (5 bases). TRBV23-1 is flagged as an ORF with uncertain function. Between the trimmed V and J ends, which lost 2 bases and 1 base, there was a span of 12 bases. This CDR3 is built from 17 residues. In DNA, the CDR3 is TGCGCCAGCAGTCAAAAAACCGCAGGGTCTGGGGCCAACGTCCTGACTTTC. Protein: CASSQKTAGSGANVLTF.

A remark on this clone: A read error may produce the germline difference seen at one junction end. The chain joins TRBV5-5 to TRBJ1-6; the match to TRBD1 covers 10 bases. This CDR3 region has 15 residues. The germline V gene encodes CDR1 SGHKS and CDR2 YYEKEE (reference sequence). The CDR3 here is CASRLDRGENSPLHF. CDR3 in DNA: TGTGCCAGCAGGTTGGACAGGGGGGAGAATTCACCCCTCCACTTT.

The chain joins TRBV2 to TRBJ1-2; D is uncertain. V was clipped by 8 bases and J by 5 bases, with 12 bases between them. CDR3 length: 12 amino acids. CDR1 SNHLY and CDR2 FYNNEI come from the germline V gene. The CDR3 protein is CASLRGPYGYTF. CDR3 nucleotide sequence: TGTGCCAGCTTGCGGGGTCCTTATGGCTACACCTTC.

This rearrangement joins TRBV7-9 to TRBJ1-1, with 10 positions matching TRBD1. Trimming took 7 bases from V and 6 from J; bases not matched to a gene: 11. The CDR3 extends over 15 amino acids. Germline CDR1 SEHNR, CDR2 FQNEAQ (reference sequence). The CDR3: CASNSRGQGSAEAFF. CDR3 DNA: TGTGCCAGCAATTCAAGGGGACAGGGGAGCGCTGAAGCTTTCTTT.

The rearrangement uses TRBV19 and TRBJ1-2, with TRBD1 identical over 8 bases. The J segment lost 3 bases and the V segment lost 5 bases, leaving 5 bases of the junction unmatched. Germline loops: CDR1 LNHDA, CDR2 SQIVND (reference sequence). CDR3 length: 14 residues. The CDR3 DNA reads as TGTGCCAGTAGTGCAGGGGGCGACGACTATGGCTACACCTTC. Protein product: CASSAGGDDYGYTF.

CDR3 residues: CASTGGSYNEQFF. CDR3 DNA: TGTGCCAGTACCGGGGGCTCCTACAATGAGCAGTTCTTC. V and J are TRBV19 and TRBJ2-1, with a tentative D call TRBD2 (6 bases). V dropped 7 bases and J dropped 0 bases, with 7 bases sitting between them. This CDR3 is 13 amino acids long. Germline V gene sequence: CDR1 LNHDA, CDR2 SQIVND (reference sequence).

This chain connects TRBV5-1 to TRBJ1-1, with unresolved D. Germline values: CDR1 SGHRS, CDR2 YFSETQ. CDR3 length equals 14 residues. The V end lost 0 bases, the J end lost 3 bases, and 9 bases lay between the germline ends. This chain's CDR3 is CASSLDSRDTEAFF. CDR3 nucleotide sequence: TGCGCCAGCAGCTTGGATTCACGGGACACTGAAGCTTTCTTT.